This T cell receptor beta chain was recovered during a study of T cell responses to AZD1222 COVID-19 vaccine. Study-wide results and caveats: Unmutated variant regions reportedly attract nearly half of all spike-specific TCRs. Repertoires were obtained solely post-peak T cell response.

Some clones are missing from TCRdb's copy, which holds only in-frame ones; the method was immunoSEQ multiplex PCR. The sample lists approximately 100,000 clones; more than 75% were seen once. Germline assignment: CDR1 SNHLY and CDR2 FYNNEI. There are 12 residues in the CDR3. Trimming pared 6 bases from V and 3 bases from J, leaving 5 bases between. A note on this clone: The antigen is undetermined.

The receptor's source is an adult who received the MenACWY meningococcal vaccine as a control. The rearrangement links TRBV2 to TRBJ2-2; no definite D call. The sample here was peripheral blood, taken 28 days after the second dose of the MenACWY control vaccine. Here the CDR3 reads CASRSYTGELFF. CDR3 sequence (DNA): TGTGCCAGCAGGAGCTACACCGGGGAGCTGTTTTTT.